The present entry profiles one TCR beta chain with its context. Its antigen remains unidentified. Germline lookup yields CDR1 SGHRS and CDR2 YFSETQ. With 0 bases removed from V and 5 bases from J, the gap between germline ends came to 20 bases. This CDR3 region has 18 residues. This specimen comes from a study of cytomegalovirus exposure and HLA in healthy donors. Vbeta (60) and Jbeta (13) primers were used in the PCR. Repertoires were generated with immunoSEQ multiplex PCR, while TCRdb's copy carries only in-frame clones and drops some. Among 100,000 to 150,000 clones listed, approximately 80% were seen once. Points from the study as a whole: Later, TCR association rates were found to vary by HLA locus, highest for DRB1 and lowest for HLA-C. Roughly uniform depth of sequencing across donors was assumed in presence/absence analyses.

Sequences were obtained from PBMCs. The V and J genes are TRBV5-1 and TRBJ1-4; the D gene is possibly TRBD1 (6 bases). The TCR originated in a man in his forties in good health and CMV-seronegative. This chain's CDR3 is CASSLVPFATGENEKLFF. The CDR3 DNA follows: TGCGCCAGCAGCTTGGTTCCCTTTGCGACAGGAGAAAATGAAAAACTGTTTTTT.